Given below is one TCR beta chain in context. Its antigen is unknown. A much larger clone lies a single base off, so this may be a read error. The conserved phenylalanine or tryptophan normally closing the CDR3 is absent here, so this likely arose from a read error. RNA transcripts provided the source from which TCR beta CDR3 regions were amplified. The TCR CDR3 first-round RT-PCR relied on the HTBI primer set. Each CDR3 protein is one row after TCRdb ran MiXCR on the multiplex PCR reads. Of about 520,000 distinct CDR3 sequences detected, roughly a quarter appear once; the ten largest clones hold approximately 10%. The germline gives CDR1 LGHNA, CDR2 YSLEER. The CDR3 totals 15 residues. Unmatched junction bases numbered 3, after V lost 3 bases and J lost 2 bases. The data belong to a study of T cells in Graves' hyperthyroidism and ophthalmopathy. Study-wide results and caveats: For ophthalmopathy, model prediction preceded onset by a median roughly 6.2 months. Most thyroid-expanded clonotypes above 0.001 were also found in blood.

Not enrolled were patients with uncontrolled infection, other autoimmune disease, pregnancy or lactation. PBMCs stemmed from less than 13 ml fresh peripheral blood. This sequence originates from a woman between 25 and 40 years old with Graves' ophthalmopathy. The rearrangement joins TRBV4-3 to TRBJ2-7; 11 bases are a match to TRBD1. Sequencing was performed on blood. As DNA, the CDR3 is TGCGCCAGCAGCCAGGGGACAGGGGGGCCCTACGAGCAGTACTAC. Amino acid sequence: CASSQGTGGPYEQYY.